The 29 T cell receptor beta chains reported below all come from one sample, sequenced in a study of T cell changes during pregnancy in multiple sclerosis. Measured with immunoSEQ multiplex PCR; TCRdb has only the in-frame clones, and not every one. The repertoire holds more than 35,000 clones, with approximately 90% as singletons. The sample here was CD4+ T cells from peripheral blood mononuclear cells, taken before pregnancy. The receptor source for this set is a female donor with multiple sclerosis, enrolled in a pregnancy study.

In its sample, this clone was seen a few times. The J gene is TRBJ2-7, the V gene TRBV10-3; a possible D gene is TRBD2 (6 bases). Germline-derived CDR1 and CDR2 are ENHRY and SYGVKD. CDR3 length equals 15 residues. Between the trimmed V and J ends, which lost 4 bases and 5 bases, there was a span of 18 bases. Written as DNA, the CDR3 is TGTGCCATCAGTGCCTGGAGGGATGCAAGCGACGAGCAGTACTTC. Its protein is CAISAWRDASDEQYF.

The J gene is TRBJ2-5, the V gene TRBV5-6; 10 bases are a match to TRBD2. CDR1 and CDR2 (germline): SGHDT, YYEEEE. This CDR3 is built from 14 residues. J lost 6 bases, V lost 1 base, and 3 bases had no gene match. The CDR3 loop is CASSLTSGEKTQYF. As DNA, the CDR3 is TGTGCCAGCAGCTTGACTAGCGGGGAAAAGACCCAGTACTTC. Looking up the rest from reference TRBV5-6 and TRBJ2-5 gives the full variable domain: DAGVTQSPTHLIKTRGQQVTLRCSPKSGHDTVSWYQQALGQGPQFIFQYYEEEERQRGNFPDRFSGHQFPNYSSELNVNALLLGDSALYLCASSLTSGEKTQYFGPGTRLLVL.

The V call is TRBV18, the J call TRBJ1-4; D ambiguous. Deletions cut 3 bases from V and 6 bases from J, with 14 bases between. This CDR3 spans 15 amino acids. Germline CDR1 is KGHSH and CDR2 is LQKENI. The CDR3 DNA reads as TGTGCCAGCTCACCCCGGGCGGGGTCGGATGAAAAACTGTTTTTT. Residues: CASSPRAGSDEKLFF.

The chain combines TRBV19 with TRBJ2-1; the match to TRBD2 covers 8 bases. Germline V gene lookup returns CDR1 LNHDA and CDR2 SQIVND (reference sequence). V was clipped by 6 bases and J by 0 bases; unmatched bases: 10. CDR3 length: 17 residues. CDR3 sequence reads: CASSLAGGHSSYNEQFF. The CDR3 DNA is TGTGCCAGTAGCCTTGCGGGGGGCCATAGCTCCTACAATGAGCAGTTCTTC. The full variable domain, with the rest looked up from reference TRBV19 and TRBJ2-1, is DGGITQSPKYLFRKEGQNVTLSCEQNLNHDAMYWYRQDPGQGLRLIYYSQIVNDFQKGDIAEGYSVSREKKESFPLTVTSAQKNPTAFYLCASSLAGGHSSYNEQFFGPGTRLTVL.

The chain joins TRBV9 to TRBJ2-2, with 9 positions matching TRBD2. Germline CDR1 is SGDLS and CDR2 is YYNGEE. The V segment lost 3 bases and the J segment 8 bases; nucleotides outside the gene matches: 5. The CDR3 extends over 14 amino acids. CDR3: CASSDKRGAGELFF. CDR3 in DNA: TGTGCCAGCAGCGACAAGCGGGGGGCAGGGGAGCTGTTTTTT.

This clone showed up just a few times. The chain combines TRBV5-1 with TRBJ2-5; 8 nucleotides line up with TRBD2. Losses at the gene ends were 4 bases for V and 5 bases for J; bases not matched to a gene: 7. Germline CDR1 and CDR2: SGHRS and YFSETQ. The CDR3 loop spans 14 amino acids. The CDR3 DNA reads TGCGCCAGCAGCCCGGGGGGGGGAGCGGAGACCCAGTACTTC. Translated: CASSPGGGAETQYF.

The chain employs TRBV18 and TRBJ1-2; possibly TRBD1 for D (5 bases). Per germline, CDR1 KGHSH and CDR2 LQKENI. The germline V and J ends were trimmed by 3 bases and 2 bases, with 16 bases remaining between them. The CDR3 sequence is 16 residues long. CDR3 in DNA: TGTGCCAGCTCACCCCGTTCGGGTGGGGGGAACTATGGCTACACCTTC. Residues: CASSPRSGGGNYGYTF.

The V call is TRBV7-8, the J call TRBJ2-3; D is perhaps TRBD2 (5 bases). The CDR3 is 15 amino acids. CDR1 is SGHVS and CDR2 is FQNEAQ in the germline V gene. With 4 bases removed from V and 0 bases from J, the gap between germline ends came to 11 bases. Written as DNA, the CDR3 is TGTGCCAGCAGCTCTCACAAGCGGAGCACAGATACGCAGTATTTT. Amino acid sequence: CASSSHKRSTDTQYF.

The V call is TRBV5-4, the J call TRBJ2-7; 8 bases are shared with TRBD1. The germline gives CDR1 SGHNT, CDR2 YYREEE (reference sequence). V shed 4 bases and J 0 bases; nucleotides not matched to a gene: 6. This CDR3 comprises 15 residues. The CDR3 loop reads CASSQVGTGSYEQYF. The CDR3 DNA reads as TGTGCCAGCAGCCAAGTGGGGACAGGCTCCTACGAGCAGTACTTC.

The rearrangement uses TRBV7-3 and TRBJ1-2, with 9 bases aligning to TRBD1. Germline V gene data show CDR1 as SGHTA and CDR2 as FQGTGA. J gave up 8 bases and V 5 bases, and 6 bases lay outside the gene matches. This CDR3 has 13 amino acids. CDR3 in amino acids: CASSPGTGRGYTF. CDR3 in DNA: TGTGCCAGCAGCCCGGGGACAGGGCGAGGCTACACCTTC. Using reference TRBV7-3 and TRBJ1-2 for the parts outside the CDR3, the full variable domain is GAGVSQTPSNKVTEKGKYVELRCDPISGHTALYWYRQSLGQGPEFLIYFQGTGAADDSGLPNDRFFAVRPEGSVSTLKIQRTERGDSAVYLCASSPGTGRGYTFGSGTRLTVV.

V is TRBV10-1 and J is TRBJ2-3; no definite D call. With 3 bases removed from V and 6 bases from J, the gap between germline ends came to 13 bases. CDR3 length: 14 amino acids. The germline gives CDR1 WNHNN, CDR2 SYGVQD (reference sequence). As DNA, the CDR3 is TGCGCCAGCAGTGATCAGCCCGCGGCCGATACGCAGTATTTT. It codes for CASSDQPAADTQYF.

The rearrangement joins TRBV7-9 to TRBJ1-1; D might be TRBD1 (5 bases). Germline lookup yields CDR1 SEHNR and CDR2 FQNEAQ (reference sequence). The CDR3 has 13 residues. The germline V and J ends were trimmed by 5 bases and 1 base, with 8 bases remaining between them. The CDR3 DNA follows: TGTGCCAGCAGCGTGGACACGAACACTGAAGCTTTCTTT. It codes for CASSVDTNTEAFF.

J is TRBJ1-1 and V is TRBV4-1; possible D gene TRBD1, 6 bases. Trimming stripped 4 bases from V and 3 bases from J, with 18 bases between. This CDR3 is built from 16 residues. CDR1 and CDR2 from the germline V gene are MGHRA and YSYEKL. In DNA form, the CDR3 reads TGCGCCAGCAGCCGATTTACCAGGGGTGGGGACACTGAAGCTTTCTTT. Residues: CASSRFTRGGDTEAFF.

The CDR3 nucleotides are TGCGCCAGCAGCTTGGACAGCTATGGCTACACCTTC. Its translation is CASSLDSYGYTF. The gene calls are TRBV5-1 and TRBJ1-2, with D unclear. The germline V gene encodes CDR1 SGHRS and CDR2 YFSETQ. CDR3 length: 12 residues. Trimming left V 0 bases short and J 4 bases short, with 4 bases between.

The V gene is TRBV6-5, the J gene TRBJ1-1; 9 nucleotides align to TRBD1. The CDR3 runs to 15 residues. Germline CDR1 is MNHEY and CDR2 is SVGAGI. V lost 6 bases, J lost 3 bases, and 8 bases stayed unmatched. CDR3 protein: CASRLQGAPYTEAFF. The CDR3 DNA sequence: TGTGCCAGCAGACTACAGGGGGCACCGTACACTGAAGCTTTCTTT.

The chain carries TRBV19 and TRBJ1-6, with D unclear. This CDR3 comprises 15 residues. The germline V gene has CDR1 LNHDA and CDR2 SQIVND (reference sequence). V was trimmed by 6 bases and J by 7 bases, leaving 16 bases between them. For the CDR3, the DNA is TGTGCCAGTAGACCTATGGAGGGATGGAATTCACCCCTCCACTTT. Translated: CASRPMEGWNSPLHF.

This clone is a singleton in its sample. V gene TRBV19 combines with J gene TRBJ2-1; D ambiguous. Trimming took off 1 base at V and 3 bases at J, with 4 bases between the two ends. The V gene's germline CDR1 is LNHDA and CDR2 SQIVND (reference sequence). The CDR3 consists of 13 residues. The CDR3 is CASSIGLYNEQFF. The CDR3 coding sequence is TGTGCCAGTAGTATAGGGCTCTACAATGAGCAGTTCTTC.

The chain is built from TRBV2 and TRBJ2-5; 8 bases align to TRBD2. CDR3 length equals 14 residues. J lost 4 bases, V lost 4 bases, and 5 bases had no gene match. The germline CDR1 and CDR2 sequences are SNHLY and FYNNEI. The CDR3 here is CASSAFGGGETQYF. CDR3 nucleotide sequence: TGTGCCAGCAGTGCCTTCGGGGGGGGAGAGACCCAGTACTTC.

The rearrangement links TRBV7-2 to TRBJ1-5, with D perhaps TRBD1 (5 bases). Germline CDR1 SGHTA, CDR2 FQGNSA. This CDR3 contains 15 residues. V dropped 1 base and J dropped 0 bases, with 7 bases sitting between them. The CDR3 nucleotides are TGTGCCAGCAGCTTAGGGGACTATAGCAATCAGCCCCAGCATTTT. Translation: CASSLGDYSNQPQHF.

The rearrangement links TRBV7-2 to TRBJ2-7, with 10 bases identical to TRBD2. This CDR3 comprises 14 residues. The V and J ends lost 5 bases and 6 bases, in that order; junction bases with no gene match: 7. The germline CDR1 and CDR2 sequences are SGHTA and FQGNSA. The CDR3 DNA reads as TGTGCCAGCAGCCCAACGGGACTAGCGACCGAGCAGTACTTC. It codes for CASSPTGLATEQYF.

The chain combines TRBV7-9 with TRBJ2-7; 7 nucleotides match TRBD1. After removal of 5 bases from V and 8 bases from J, the junction contained 12 bases not matched to a gene. This CDR3 region has 14 residues. Germline values: CDR1 SEHNR, CDR2 FQNEAQ (reference sequence). CDR3 sequence reads: CASSPYRQGEQQYF. In DNA form, the CDR3 reads TGTGCCAGCAGCCCCTACAGACAGGGAGAACAGCAGTACTTC.

The chain carries TRBV28 and TRBJ1-1; D unresolved. Deletions cut 6 bases from V and 0 bases from J, with 8 bases between. The CDR3 has 13 amino acids. CDR1 is MDHEN, CDR2 SYDVKM, per germline. The CDR3 here is CASREYMNTEAFF. CDR3 coding DNA: TGTGCCAGCAGGGAGTATATGAACACTGAAGCTTTCTTT.

V usage is TRBV6-5 and J usage is TRBJ1-1, with 10 bases fitting TRBD1. Germline-derived CDR1 and CDR2 are MNHEY and SVGAGI. The length of the CDR3 is 13 residues. V lost 9 bases, J lost 5 bases, and 6 bases stayed unmatched. For the CDR3, the DNA is TGTGCCAGACTGGGACAGGGGTGGACTGAAGCTTTCTTT. It is translated as CARLGQGWTEAFF.

This clone came up a few times. V gene TRBV6-1 combines with J gene TRBJ1-1, with TRBD1 matching 7 bases. CDR1 is MNHNS and CDR2 is SASEGT in the germline V gene. This CDR3 region has 13 residues. V gave up 6 bases and J gave up 11 bases; unmatched junction bases: 12. CDR3 DNA: TGTGCCAGCAGCCCGGGACAGAATTTTCGGGCTTTCTTT. Its translation is CASSPGQNFRAFF.

The chain couples TRBV2 to TRBJ1-5; possibly TRBD1 for D (5 bases). The V gene lost 1 base and the J gene lost 7 bases, with 8 bases spanning the gap. CDR3 length: 13 residues. Germline assignment: CDR1 SNHLY and CDR2 FYNNEI. CDR3 amino acids: CASSEGWGQPQHF. CDR3 bases: TGTGCCAGCAGTGAAGGGTGGGGCCAGCCCCAGCATTTT.

The genes are TRBV18 and TRBJ2-6, with D perhaps TRBD2 (5 bases). This CDR3 spans 17 amino acids. Trimming removed 3 bases from V and 0 bases from J, with 12 bases in between. Germline V gene data show CDR1 as KGHSH and CDR2 as LQKENI. The DNA of the CDR3 is TGTGCCAGCTCACCCGGGATTCCCCTCTCTGGGGCCAACGTCCTGACTTTC. This encodes CASSPGIPLSGANVLTF.

The chain combines TRBV4-1 with TRBJ2-3; TRBD2 might be the D (7 bases). From germline, CDR1 is MGHRA and CDR2 YSYEKL. V lost 1 base and J 5 bases, leaving 16 bases between the germline ends. This CDR3 has 16 residues. CDR3 residues: CASSQASGGGRDTQYF. CDR3 in DNA: TGCGCCAGCAGCCAAGCCTCGGGCGGGGGCAGAGATACGCAGTATTTT.

The genes are TRBV7-3 and TRBJ2-5; 8 nucleotides match TRBD2. Germline lookup yields CDR1 SGHTA and CDR2 FQGTGA. This CDR3 comprises 15 residues. V lost 6 bases and J lost 5; bases outside the gene matches: 11. As DNA, the CDR3 is TGTGCCAGCAGTCAAGGGACTAGTGTTCTGGAGACCCAGTACTTC. Its protein product is CASSQGTSVLETQYF.

V and J are TRBV28 and TRBJ1-2, with D hard to call. The CDR3 covers 13 residues. CDR1 MDHEN and CDR2 SYDVKM come from the germline V gene. V lost 2 bases to trimming and J lost 4 bases, with 8 bases between them. Here the CDR3 reads CASSLGGSYGYTF. As DNA, the CDR3 is TGTGCCAGCAGTTTAGGCGGTTCCTATGGCTACACCTTC.